This T cell receptor (beta chain) was captured by sequencing in a study of blood T cell repertoires in COVID-19. Method: immunoSEQ multiplex PCR; TCRdb's copy keeps in-frame clones and lacks some. The table records 40,000 or so clones, around 86% of them present only once. This sequence originates from a man aged 35-49 years with active COVID-19. The sequencing input was peripheral blood.

The CDR3 region has the DNA TGTGCCAGCAGTTCCGGGTCCTACCAGCATTTT. This sequence encodes CASSSGSYQHF. The chain couples TRBV2 to TRBJ1-5; D unresolved. The CDR3 runs 11 residues. The germline V gene has CDR1 SNHLY and CDR2 FYNNEI. V was clipped by 5 bases and J by 12 bases, with 11 bases between them.